The rows below give T cell receptor beta chains drawn from one sample of a study of post-analysis software for immune sequencing data. TCRdb re-analysed the PCR reads in MiXCR, keeping a single row per CDR3 protein. The sample contains about 810,000 distinct CDR3 sequences, approximately 53% of which appear only once. Sequences were obtained from blood. These receptors originate from a girl between 10 and 17 years old with multiple sclerosis. Each CDR3 is given with its conserved first and last residue. Only some rows state a clone size, as once, few, many or a class for expanded clones.

J,size,V,CDR3
TRBJ2-7,.,TRBV6-6,CASSFLRDRTYEQYF
TRBJ2-7,few,TRBV12-3/TRBV12-4,CASSFSPLVARLNEQYF
TRBJ2-5,few,TRBV6-6,CATHRGPNQETQYF
TRBJ1-6,few,TRBV7-2,CASSLERRNDSPLHF
TRBJ1-1,.,TRBV27,CASSRTVLNTEAFF
TRBJ2-5,few,TRBV7-2,CASSLESGSPKTQYF
TRBJ2-1,few,TRBV5-1,CASLPQGGNEQFF
TRBJ2-4,.,TRBV11-2,CASSPRTGGGVGNIQYF
TRBJ2-1,.,TRBV4-1,CASSQATGLSQFF
TRBJ2-7,few,TRBV5-1,CASSLDAKPNYEQYF
TRBJ2-6,few,TRBV29-1,CSVEGIGSGANVLTF
TRBJ1-1,once,TRBV5-5,CASSSRQGDLNTEAFF
TRBJ2-3,few,TRBV5-1,CASSPRADETQYF
TRBJ2-3,.,TRBV15,CATSARDTQYF
.,.,TRBV21-1,CASSSGEEGETQYF
TRBJ2-7,few,TRBV5-6,CASSAQLSSYEQYF
TRBJ2-1,.,TRBV29-1,CSAQSLSGGPTNEQFF
.,.,TRBV20-1,CSVRRTSGRAVYEQYF
TRBJ2-7,.,TRBV12-3/TRBV12-4,CASKPGQVSYEQYF
TRBJ2-3,.,TRBV29-1,CSVQPGGSTDTQYF
TRBJ1-6,.,TRBV7-2,CASSLGYTTGNLSPLHF
TRBJ1-1,few,TRBV29-1,CSVQTVLNTEAFF
TRBJ1-1,.,TRBV3-1,CASSHRNTEAFF
TRBJ1-2,few,TRBV29-1,CSGASGVVGNYGYTF
TRBJ2-7,.,TRBV7-2,CASSLPTSGDYEQYF
TRBJ2-1,few,TRBV12-3/TRBV12-4,CAIIHSGGSPNEQFF
.,.,TRBV5-6,CASRLLTYNEQYF
TRBJ2-3,.,TRBV6-6,CASRHYSRGRTQYF
TRBJ1-2,.,TRBV7-3,CASSLDRALGYTF
TRBJ2-1,.,TRBV29-1,CSVVARYNEQFF
TRBJ1-2,few,TRBV3-1,CASSQGQGGYTF
TRBJ1-2,.,TRBV7-9,CASSVPTGTGGGGYTF
.,.,TRBV20-1,CSARHSGRWAYNEQYF
TRBJ2-1,.,TRBV15,CATSSTGAGDNEQFF
TRBJ2-3,few,TRBV20-1,CSAVDPGTGGRDTQYF
TRBJ2-7,.,TRBV15,CATSGGQGAYEQYF
.,.,TRBV20-1,CSARSSSGWGETQYF
TRBJ2-1,few,TRBV29-1,CSVDFPGSYNEQFF
TRBJ1-1,.,TRBV20-1,CSATRTGGVEAFF
TRBJ2-5,.,TRBV6-4,CASSGLRGETQYF
TRBJ2-5,.,TRBV20-1,CSAVQRETQYF
TRBJ2-3,.,TRBV5-1,CASSLPLGDTQYF
TRBJ2-7,few,TRBV7-2,CASSLESVGEGYEQYF
TRBJ2-1,.,TRBV18,CASSSTGGMGGNEQFF